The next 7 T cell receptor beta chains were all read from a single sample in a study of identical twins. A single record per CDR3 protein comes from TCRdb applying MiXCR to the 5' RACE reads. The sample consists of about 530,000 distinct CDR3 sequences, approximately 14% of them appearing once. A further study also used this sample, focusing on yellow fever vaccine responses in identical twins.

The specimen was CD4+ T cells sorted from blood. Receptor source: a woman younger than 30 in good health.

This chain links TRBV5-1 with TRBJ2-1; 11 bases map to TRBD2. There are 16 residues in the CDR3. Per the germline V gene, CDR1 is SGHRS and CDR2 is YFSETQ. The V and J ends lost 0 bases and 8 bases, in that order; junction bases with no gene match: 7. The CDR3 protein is CASSLGSSGGTYEQFF. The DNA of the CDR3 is TGCGCCAGCAGCTTGGGTTCTAGCGGGGGGACGTATGAGCAGTTCTTC. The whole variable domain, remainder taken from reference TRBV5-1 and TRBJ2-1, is KAGVTQTPRYLIKTRGQQVTLSCSPISGHRSVSWYQQTPGQGLQFLFEYFSETQRNKGNFPGRFSGRQFSNSRSEMNVSTLELGDSALYLCASSLGSSGGTYEQFFGPGTRLTVL.

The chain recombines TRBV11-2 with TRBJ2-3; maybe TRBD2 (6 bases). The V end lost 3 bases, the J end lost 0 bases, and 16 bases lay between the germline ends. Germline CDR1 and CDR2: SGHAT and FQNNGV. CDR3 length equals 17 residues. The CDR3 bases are TGTGCCAGCAGCTTCCGTTGGGGGGAGACTAGCACAGATACGCAGTATTTT. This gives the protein CASSFRWGETSTDTQYF.

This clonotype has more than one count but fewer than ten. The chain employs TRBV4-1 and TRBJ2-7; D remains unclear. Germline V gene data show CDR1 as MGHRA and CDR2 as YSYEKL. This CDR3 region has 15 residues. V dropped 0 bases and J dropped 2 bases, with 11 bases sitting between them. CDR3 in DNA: TGCGCCAGCAGCCAAGACCCCTCCGCTCCCTACGAGCAGTACGTC. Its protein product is CASSQDPSAPYEQYV.

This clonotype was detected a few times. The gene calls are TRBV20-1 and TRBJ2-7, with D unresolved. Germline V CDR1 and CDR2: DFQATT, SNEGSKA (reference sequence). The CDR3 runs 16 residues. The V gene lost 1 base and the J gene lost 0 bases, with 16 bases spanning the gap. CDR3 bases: TGCAGTGCTAGAGGGGGTGGGCAATTACTCTCCTACGAGCAGTACTTC. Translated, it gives CSARGGGQLLSYEQYF.

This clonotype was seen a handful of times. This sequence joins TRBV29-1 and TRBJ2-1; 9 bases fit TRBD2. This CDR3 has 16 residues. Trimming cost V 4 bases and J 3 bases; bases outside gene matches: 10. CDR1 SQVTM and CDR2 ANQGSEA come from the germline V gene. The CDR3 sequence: CSVALAGLSGYNEQFF. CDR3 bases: TGCAGCGTTGCACTAGCGGGTCTCTCGGGCTACAATGAGCAGTTCTTC.

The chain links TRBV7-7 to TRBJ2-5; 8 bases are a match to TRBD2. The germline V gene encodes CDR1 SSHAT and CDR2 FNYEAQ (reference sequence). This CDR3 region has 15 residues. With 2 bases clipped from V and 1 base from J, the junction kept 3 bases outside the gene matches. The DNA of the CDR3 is TGTGCCAGCAGCTTAACGACTAGCGCCCAAGAGACCCAGTACTTC. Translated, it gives CASSLTTSAQETQYF.

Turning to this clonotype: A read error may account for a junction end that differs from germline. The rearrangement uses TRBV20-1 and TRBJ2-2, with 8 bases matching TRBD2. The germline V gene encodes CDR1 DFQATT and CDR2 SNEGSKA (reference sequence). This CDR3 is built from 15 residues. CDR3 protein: CSASGREGRPGELFF. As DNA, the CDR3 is TGCAGTGCTAGTGGACGGGAGGGCCGACCCGGGGAGCTGTTCTTT.